The 30 T cell receptor beta chains given below trace back to one sample, sequenced in a study of blood T cells in healthy people across ages. PCR was performed a second time for 7 to 11 cycles using a sample-barcoded 5' primer and a J-beta primer mix. TCRdb passed the 5' RACE reads through MiXCR, listing each CDR3 protein once. The sample gives 1,300,000 or so distinct CDR3 sequences, 59% of which show up once; 6.5% to 8.5% is in the top ten. What was sequenced was blood. Receptor source: a man aged 18 to 29 in good health.

The gene calls are TRBV2 and TRBJ2-1; D gene unclear. CDR1 and CDR2 (germline): SNHLY, FYNNEI. Trimming took off 4 bases at V and 14 bases at J, with 18 bases between the two ends. This CDR3 is 13 amino acids long. CDR3 residues: CASSGASGTQEFF. DNA for the CDR3: TGTGCCAGCAGTGGGGCGTCTGGAACTCAGGAGTTCTTC.

This chain connects TRBV20-1 to TRBJ2-1, with 13 positions matching TRBD2. The CDR3 covers 14 residues. CDR1 is DFQATT and CDR2 is SNEGSKA in the germline V gene (reference sequence). After removal of 4 bases from V and 8 bases from J, the junction contained 5 bases not matched to a gene. The DNA for the CDR3 is TGCAGTGCTACGAGACTAGCGGGGGGTTATGAGCAGTTCTTC. Translating it yields CSATRLAGGYEQFF.

The chain couples TRBV12-3 or TRBV12-4 to TRBJ1-2; no reliable D call. The CDR3 is 12 amino acids. V shed 4 bases and J shed 7 bases, with 10 bases lying between them. In DNA, the CDR3 is TGTGCCAGCAGTTACATGCGGGGTGGCTACACCTTC. Protein: CASSYMRGGYTF.

V and J are TRBV6-2 or TRBV6-3 and TRBJ2-5, with a tentative D call TRBD1 (6 bases). The germline V and J ends were trimmed by 2 bases and 0 bases, with 10 bases remaining between them. In germline, CDR1 is MNHEY, CDR2 SVGEGT. This CDR3 comprises 15 residues. The CDR3 nucleotides are TGTGCCAGCAGTTACCAGGACAGCTACCAAGAGACCCAGTACTTC. It specifies CASSYQDSYQETQYF.

The chain joins TRBV7-9 to TRBJ2-2; 12 bases line up with TRBD2. V shed 4 bases and J 3 bases; nucleotides not matched to a gene: 3. The germline V gene encodes CDR1 SEHNR and CDR2 FQNEAQ (reference sequence). The CDR3 spans 16 residues. In DNA form, the CDR3 reads TGTGCCAGCAGCTCAGGACTAGCGGGATACACCGGGGAGCTGTTTTTT. This codes for CASSSGLAGYTGELFF.

The chain combines TRBV7-9 with TRBJ2-3; D may be TRBD1 (5 bases). The CDR3 length is 15 residues. V was cut by 2 bases and J by 0 bases, with 9 bases left in between. The germline V gene has CDR1 SEHNR and CDR2 FQNEAQ (reference sequence). In nucleotides, the CDR3 is TGTGCCAGCAGCTTATGGGGCGAAAGCACAGATACGCAGTATTTT. This gives the protein CASSLWGESTDTQYF.

In its sample, this clonotype was seen a few times. The chain uses TRBV29-1 and TRBJ1-5, with 7 bases matching TRBD1. V shed 7 bases, J shed 2 bases, and the junction held 14 bases outside the gene matches. Germline assignment: CDR1 SQVTM and CDR2 ANQGSEA. The CDR3 length is 16 residues. The chain's CDR3 is CSALLQGGMGNQPQHF. The CDR3 DNA reads TGCAGCGCCCTACTCCAGGGGGGCATGGGCAATCAGCCCCAGCATTTT.

The chain has TRBV6-5 and TRBJ2-3; TRBD2 matches at 8 bases. Germline CDR1 reads MNHEY; CDR2 reads SVGAGI. J lost 3 bases, V lost 8 bases, and 13 bases had no gene match. CDR3 size: 16 residues. The CDR3 DNA is TGTGCCAGCGGGGCGGGGGGCCCCGGGGGGACAGATACGCAGTATTTT. Its protein is CASGAGGPGGTDTQYF.

The chain recombines TRBV15 with TRBJ1-2; D gene ambiguous. The germline CDR1 and CDR2 sequences are LNHNV and YYDKDF (reference sequence). The CDR3 is made up of 14 amino acids. V shed 1 base and J shed 0 bases, with 6 bases lying between them. The CDR3 is CATSRVATNYGYTF. CDR3 bases: TGTGCCACCAGCAGAGTTGCGACTAACTATGGCTACACCTTC.

The chain recombines TRBV28 with TRBJ2-2; a weak D match, TRBD1 (7 bases). The V gene lost 8 bases and the J gene lost 6 bases, with 10 bases spanning the gap. Germline loops: CDR1 MDHEN, CDR2 SYDVKM. The CDR3 has 12 residues. CDR3 sequence reads: CASDREAGELFF. The CDR3 DNA is TGTGCCAGCGACAGGGAGGCCGGGGAGCTGTTTTTT.

The genes are TRBV15 and TRBJ2-7; 7 nucleotides match TRBD2. The CDR3 sequence is 15 residues long. V lost 5 bases and J lost 3; bases outside the gene matches: 10. Germline CDR1 LNHNV, CDR2 YYDKDF (reference sequence). CDR3 sequence: CATSRTRGMVYEQYF. CDR3 nucleotide sequence: TGTGCCACCAGCCGGACTAGGGGAATGGTCTACGAGCAGTACTTC.

CDR3 coding DNA: TGTGCCAGCAGTGGGAGTCCCGGGACAGGTTTTAACTACAATGAGCAGTTCTTC. Protein sequence: CASSGSPGTGFNYNEQFF. This chain links TRBV2 with TRBJ2-1; 8 bases match TRBD1. In germline, CDR1 is SNHLY, CDR2 FYNNEI. The trim removed 4 bases at V and 3 bases at J, leaving 14 bases unmatched. The CDR3 runs to 18 residues.

V and J are TRBV7-2 and TRBJ2-1; weak D call: TRBD2 (5 bases). V was trimmed by 6 bases and J by 3 bases, leaving 12 bases between them. This CDR3 is 14 amino acids long. The germline V gene encodes CDR1 SGHTA and CDR2 FQGNSA. The CDR3 loop reads CASRYSVLYNEQFF. The CDR3 DNA follows: TGTGCCAGCAGGTATAGCGTACTCTACAATGAGCAGTTCTTC.

The chain is built from TRBV7-2 and TRBJ2-5; 8 bases line up with TRBD1. Germline values: CDR1 SGHTA, CDR2 FQGNSA. This CDR3 region has 15 residues. Trimming removed 5 bases from V and 2 bases from J; junction bases left unmatched: 7. CDR3 sequence: CASSQTGQGQETQYF. The CDR3 DNA follows: TGTGCCAGCAGCCAAACTGGACAGGGACAAGAGACCCAGTACTTC.

This clonotype was counted a single time. The chain employs TRBV28 and TRBJ1-2; 7 bases match TRBD1. The CDR3 consists of 13 residues. Looked up from germline, CDR1 is MDHEN and CDR2 is SYDVKM. V was clipped by 7 bases and J by 7 bases; unmatched bases: 9. The CDR3 coding sequence is TGTGCCAGCACGGAGGGAGGGGGCGCTGGCTACACCTTC. Its protein is CASTEGGGAGYTF.

V usage is TRBV9 and J usage is TRBJ2-5, with 7 nucleotides matching TRBD2. The J segment lost 5 bases and the V segment lost 3 bases, leaving 10 bases of the junction unmatched. Germline V lookup: CDR1 SGDLS, CDR2 YYNGEE. The CDR3 contains 15 residues. CDR3 nucleotides: TGTGCCAGCAGCGCGGATGGGGGGGGTCTGGAGACCCAGTACTTC. Translating it yields CASSADGGGLETQYF.

This chain uses TRBV12-3 or TRBV12-4 with TRBJ2-4, with TRBD1 as a possible D gene (6 bases). The CDR3 has 14 residues. V was trimmed by 6 bases and J by 6 bases, leaving 15 bases between them. The CDR3 spells CASSRTTGTNIQYF. The CDR3 coding sequence is TGTGCCAGCAGCCGAACGACAGGAACAAACATTCAGTACTTC.

This clonotype was seen once. The V gene is TRBV24-1, the J gene TRBJ2-7; D remains ambiguous. The ends were cut back, 4 bases at V and 3 bases at J, with 9 bases in the middle. The germline gives CDR1 KGHDR, CDR2 SFDVKD. This CDR3 has 13 residues. The CDR3, as DNA: TGTGCCACCAGTGACGAACCGGGCTACGAGCAGTACTTC. This encodes CATSDEPGYEQYF.

The rearrangement uses TRBV6-5 and TRBJ2-5; TRBD1 matches at 7 bases. V shed 3 bases, J shed 0 bases, and the junction held 4 bases outside the gene matches. CDR3 size: 15 residues. Per germline, CDR1 MNHEY and CDR2 SVGAGI. The DNA of the CDR3 is TGTGCCAGCAGTTATACAGGGGCGTACCAAGAGACCCAGTACTTC. It codes for CASSYTGAYQETQYF.

The rearrangement links TRBV20-1 to TRBJ2-7; tentatively, D is TRBD2 (5 bases). Germline lookup yields CDR1 DFQATT and CDR2 SNEGSKA (reference sequence). The CDR3 is 13 residues long. V lost 2 bases and J lost 3, with 11 bases in between. CDR3 in DNA: TGCAGTGCTAGACCCCTAACTAGCTACGAGCAGTACTTC. It codes for CSARPLTSYEQYF.

The V gene is TRBV11-2, the J gene TRBJ2-3, with D hard to call. The V gene lost 5 bases and the J gene lost 0 bases, with 12 bases spanning the gap. Germline-derived CDR1 and CDR2 are SGHAT and FQNNGV. The CDR3 contains 15 residues. Written as DNA, the CDR3 is TGTGCCAGCAGCACCTTCGATGGGAGCACAGATACGCAGTATTTT. Protein sequence: CASSTFDGSTDTQYF.

The V call is TRBV29-1, the J call TRBJ1-2; D ambiguous. This CDR3 is 13 amino acids long. The germline gives CDR1 SQVTM, CDR2 ANQGSEA. Trimming removed 3 bases at V and 5 bases at J, with 13 bases between. The CDR3 here is CSVDRRGGYGYTF. CDR3 DNA sequence: TGCAGCGTTGACCGTCGGGGAGGTTATGGCTACACCTTC.

The J gene is TRBJ2-2, the V gene TRBV4-3, with TRBD1 identical over 7 bases. The CDR3 has 17 amino acids. CDR1 is LGHNA and CDR2 is YSLEER in the germline V gene. The junction had 8 bases not matched to a gene; V was cut back by 0 bases and J by 4 bases. The CDR3 loop is CASSQEQYTGVTGELFF. DNA for the CDR3: TGCGCCAGCAGCCAAGAGCAGTATACAGGGGTCACCGGGGAGCTGTTTTTT.

V and J are TRBV6-7 and TRBJ2-5, with D perhaps TRBD2 (5 bases). With the DNA end fitting TRBJ2-7 better, the J assignment may be wrong. TRBV6-7 is noted as an ORF with a role that remains uncertain. The CDR3 is made up of 15 amino acids. CDR3 DNA sequence: TGTGCCAGCAGTTACTCGCGGGCTAGCTCCTACGAGCAGTACTTC. Translation gives CASSYSRASSYEQYF.

The genes are TRBV20-1 and TRBJ2-7, with TRBD2 matching 7 bases. The CDR3 consists of 17 residues. Germline lookup yields CDR1 DFQATT and CDR2 SNEGSKA (reference sequence). With V trimmed by 3 bases and J by 2 bases, 16 bases remained unmatched. The CDR3 DNA is TGCAGTGCTAGCGCGTCTAGCGGAACCCCCCAGCCCTACGAGCAGTACTTC. Translating it yields CSASASSGTPQPYEQYF.

The chain employs TRBV14 and TRBJ2-7, with 11 bases aligning to TRBD1. The J call is doubtful: the DNA matches TRBJ2-5 better. The CDR3 is 16 amino acids. Germline lookup yields CDR1 SGHDN and CDR2 FVKESK. The CDR3 region is CASSHGGQGVGETQYF. CDR3 nucleotides: TGTGCCAGCAGCCACGGGGGACAGGGGGTCGGGGAGACCCAGTACTTC.

This clonotype was counted between two and nine times. The V gene is TRBV29-1, the J gene TRBJ2-1, with 7 bases that match TRBD2. The CDR3 runs 12 residues. J was trimmed by 8 bases and V by 2 bases; bases with no gene match: 3. Germline V lookup: CDR1 SQVTM, CDR2 ANQGSEA. CDR3 amino acids: CSVEKGGYEQFF. CDR3 DNA: TGCAGCGTTGAAAAGGGAGGGTATGAGCAGTTCTTC.

In regard to this clonotype: Germline and junction disagree at one end, which may indicate a read error. V and J are TRBV5-1 and TRBJ2-7, with 7 positions matching TRBD2. The J call may be mistaken, given a closer DNA end match to TRBJ2-5. The length of the CDR3 is 15 residues. In germline, CDR1 is SGHRS, CDR2 YFSETQ. This chain's CDR3 is CPSSASGENQETQYF. In nucleotides, the CDR3 is TGCCCCAGCAGCGCGAGCGGGGAAAACCAAGAGACCCAGTACTTC.

This chain uses TRBV25-1 with TRBJ1-2; weak D call: TRBD1 (6 bases). Germline V gene data show CDR1 as MGHDK and CDR2 as SYGVNS. Trimming left V 8 bases short and J 8 bases short, with 15 bases between. The CDR3 is 12 residues long. The CDR3 loop is CASGSLGGGYTF. The CDR3 nucleotides are TGTGCCAGCGGGAGCCTAGGGGGAGGCTACACCTTC.

The chain recombines TRBV27 with TRBJ2-7, with D perhaps matching TRBD1 (6 bases). The CDR3 loop spans 15 amino acids. Per the germline V gene, CDR1 is MNHEY and CDR2 is SMNVEV (reference sequence). V was cut by 4 bases and J by 0 bases, with 13 bases left in between. In nucleotides, the CDR3 is TGTGCCAGCAGTTCGACAGGCCTTAACTCCTACGAGCAGTACTTC. Amino acid sequence: CASSSTGLNSYEQYF.